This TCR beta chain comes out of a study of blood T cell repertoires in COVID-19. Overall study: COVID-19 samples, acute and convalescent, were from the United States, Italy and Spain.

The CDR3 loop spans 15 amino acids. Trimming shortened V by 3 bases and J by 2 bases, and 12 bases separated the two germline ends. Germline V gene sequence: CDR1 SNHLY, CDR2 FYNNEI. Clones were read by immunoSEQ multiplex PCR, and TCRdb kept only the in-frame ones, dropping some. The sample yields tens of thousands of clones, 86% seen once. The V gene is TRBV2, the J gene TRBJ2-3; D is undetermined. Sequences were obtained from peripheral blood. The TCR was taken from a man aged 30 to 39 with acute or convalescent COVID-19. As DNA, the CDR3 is TGTGCCAGCAGTGACCACTTAATAGACACAGATACGCAGTATTTT. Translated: CASSDHLIDTDTQYF.